This T cell receptor (beta chain) was obtained from a study of tumor and adjacent non-tumor tissue in lung cancer (dated by TCRdb to the late 2010s). A note on the overall study: Of the cohort, 11 to 12 patients had adenocarcinoma, 2 had squamous cell carcinoma and 1 had small cell lung cancer. Sequencing generated a total of 95 million to 150 million productive TCRbeta reads, averaging about 4.17 million reads per sample. Using bulk TCRbeta repertoires from some 16 lung cancer patients, the study set lung tumor tissue side by side with matched distant non-tumor lung tissue. TCRbeta CDR3 sequencing was performed on a few dozen paired specimens, with one tumor sample and one normal lung sample collected per patient. Ages among the roughly 15 patients ranged from roughly 31 to 80 years, there were roughly 10 men and 5 women, and disease was at TNM stage I to III. General study outcomes and caveats: Only 15 or so patients were included in the cohort, and the need for larger samples and more detailed clinical data was noted by the authors. Significantly higher TCR diversity (inverse Simpson) was observed in tumor tissue than in normal lung tissue (approximately 430 vs 150, P = 0.0075, Mann-Whitney U test). Because peripheral blood was not sequenced, blood TCRbeta repertoires in the lung cancer patients of the study were not examined. Neither the sequencing platform nor unique molecular identifiers are mentioned in the methods. The top 100 clones made up a significantly larger cumulative share of the repertoire in normal lung than in tumor tissue. Significantly higher TCR diversity was found in younger patients, and higher tumor TCR diversity was associated with shorter overall and disease-free survival.

Library construction relied on multiplex PCR. The sample was run on an Illumina HiSeq 2500. TCRbeta libraries were constructed through three rounds of nested PCR with primers (Table S4) according to protocols modified from ARM-PCR. Before sequencing, PCR products in the 200-500 bp range were cut out of the gel and cleaned up using the QIAquick gel extraction kit. The authors' pipeline ran thus. Reads were cleaned using Trimmomatic, were merged into complete CDR3 sequences using FLASH, and were assigned to V(D)J germline segments using MiTCR. Clonal diversity was calculated as the inverse Simpson's index using VDJtools. In-frame sequences lacking a premature stop codon were counted as productive reads. TCRdb handled the public reads itself, with Q25 trimming in fastp and clone calling in MiXCR, and kept productive beta chains. CDR3 protein duplicates are merged, each entry listing the most common genes and DNA. The V and J calls, along with clone size, are taken from TCRdb and not from the paper's own processing. The sample table holds about 110,000 distinct CDR3 sequences, of which roughly 73% were seen once. Around a third of the sample belongs to the ten largest clones.

From the cysteine up to the phenylalanine, the CDR3 has a length of 12 residues. The CDR3 DNA has 36 bases and is translated from base 1. The junction shows trimming of 0 bases on V and 9 bases on J, plus 9 bases between the germline ends. As encoded in the germline V gene (reference sequence), CDR1 is MNHNY while CDR2 is SVGAGI. About this clonotype: This clone's antigen is unknown. Per-base qualities were not stored, and no clone one base away is much larger.

RNA was isolated from bulk unsorted tissue, and RNA quality was assessed with a NanoDrop ND-1000 and an Agilent 2100. Donors were newly diagnosed lung cancer patients admitted for thoracic surgery in China between August and November 2014, without prior chemotherapy. Anyone who had undergone radiotherapy or chemotherapy before, or who had another cancer at the same time, was left out of the study. Pieces of surgical tissue measuring roughly 1-2.3 cm3 were kept in RNAlater solution and stored at -80 degrees C until use. The sequence is built from TRBV6-6 and TRBJ2-7, with TRBD1 tentatively as D gene (6 bases match). The receptor's source is an older woman with non-small cell lung cancer. The sample consisted of lung tumor tissue. The CDR3 is CASSYSRGVQYF. The sequenced DNA: TGTGCCAGCAGTTACTCCAGGGGCGTGCAGTACTTC.